Shown below are 30 T cell receptor beta chains from a single sample sequenced in a study of cytomegalovirus exposure and HLA in healthy donors. The data were produced by immunoSEQ multiplex PCR, yet TCRdb's version contains in-frame clones alone and is incomplete. The profile covers fewer than 300,000 clones, with roughly 90% appearing a single time and 0.92% taken by the ten largest. Sequences were obtained from PBMCs. The source is a woman under 30 in good health and CMV-seronegative.

There are many counts of this clone. V usage is TRBV5-4 and J usage is TRBJ2-7, with 12 bases that match TRBD2. Trimming took 4 bases from V and 6 from J; bases not matched to a gene: 2. This CDR3 region has 13 residues. CDR1 and CDR2 (germline): SGHNT, YYREEE (reference sequence). The CDR3 nucleotides are TGTGCCAGCAGCCAGGGACTAGCGGGCGAGCAGTACTTC. Residues: CASSQGLAGEQYF. The entire variable domain, with the rest obtained from reference TRBV5-4 and TRBJ2-7, is as follows: ETGVTQSPTHLIKTRGQQVTLRCSSQSGHNTVSWYQQALGQGPQFIFQYYREEENGRGNFPPRFSGLQFPNYSSELNVNALELDDSALYLCASSQGLAGEQYFGPGTRLTVT.

V gene TRBV4-3 combines with J gene TRBJ1-1, with 8 positions matching TRBD1. The ends lost 1 base at V and 6 bases at J; junction bases unmatched: 7. CDR3 length: 15 residues. The germline V gene encodes CDR1 LGHNA and CDR2 YSLEER. The CDR3 loop is CASSQGTGRGAEAFF. The DNA for the CDR3 is TGCGCCAGCAGCCAAGGGACAGGGAGGGGGGCTGAAGCTTTCTTT.

The CDR3 DNA reads TGTGCCAGCTCACTCGGAGGCGGGACCTACGAGCAGTACTTC. Its translation is CASSLGGGTYEQYF. The chain links TRBV18 to TRBJ2-7; D perhaps matches TRBD2 (6 bases). V lost 4 bases, J lost 2 bases, and 12 bases lay in between. The CDR3 sequence is 14 residues long. Germline CDR1 is KGHSH and CDR2 is LQKENI.

The rearrangement links TRBV5-6 to TRBJ2-7, with 9 bases matching TRBD1. The germline V gene has CDR1 SGHDT and CDR2 YYEEEE. This CDR3 has 14 residues. The V gene end was trimmed by 3 bases and the J gene end by 3 bases; junction bases not matched to a gene: 4. CDR3 amino acids: CASSWDRVDYEQYF. CDR3 sequence (DNA): TGTGCCAGCAGCTGGGACAGGGTGGACTACGAGCAGTACTTC.

The J gene is TRBJ1-1, the V gene TRBV6-1; D not resolved. Germline V CDR1 and CDR2: MNHNS, SASEGT. The V end was cut by 4 bases, the J end by 4 bases, with 13 bases between. This CDR3 is built from 14 residues. The CDR3 protein is CASSVSGSPTEAFF. The CDR3 DNA reads as TGTGCCAGCAGTGTTTCGGGGAGCCCCACTGAAGCTTTCTTT.

This sequence joins TRBV27 and TRBJ1-5, with D uncertain. CDR3 length: 14 amino acids. Germline CDR1 reads MNHEY; CDR2 reads SMNVEV (reference sequence). V shed 5 bases and J shed 3 bases, with 11 bases lying between them. The CDR3 loop reads CASSQDGINQPQHF. The CDR3, as DNA: TGTGCCAGCAGTCAGGACGGGATCAATCAGCCCCAGCATTTT.

In regard to this clone: Other DNA variants within this sample encode the same CDR3. V and J are TRBV5-4 and TRBJ2-1, with 7 bases aligning to TRBD2. Germline V CDR1 and CDR2: SGHNT, YYREEE (reference sequence). This CDR3 is 16 amino acids long. The V and J ends lost 0 bases and 0 bases, in that order; junction bases with no gene match: 3. CDR3 region: CASSLVGGSSYNEQFF. CDR3 DNA sequence: TGTGCCAGCAGCTTGGTGGGGGGGAGCTCCTACAATGAGCAGTTCTTC.

J is TRBJ1-2 and V is TRBV5-4, with 11 nucleotides matching TRBD1. J gave up 5 bases and V 4 bases, and 7 bases lay outside the gene matches. CDR3 length: 15 amino acids. Germline assignment: CDR1 SGHNT and CDR2 YYREEE (reference sequence). In DNA form, the CDR3 reads TGTGCCAGCAGCACCGGACAGGGGGCAACATATGGCTACACCTTC. This encodes CASSTGQGATYGYTF.

The rearrangement links TRBV14 to TRBJ1-2; D ambiguous. The CDR3 runs 18 residues. V was cut by 1 base and J by 1 base, with 19 bases left in between. The germline V gene has CDR1 SGHDN and CDR2 FVKESK. The CDR3 DNA reads TGTGCCAGCAGCCAAGGGACTGTAACAATCCCCCTTAACTATGGCTACACCTTC. This encodes CASSQGTVTIPLNYGYTF.

The chain recombines TRBV6-5 with TRBJ2-3; D uncertain. This CDR3 spans 14 amino acids. Trimming stripped 2 bases from V and 2 bases from J, with 8 bases between. The germline CDR1 and CDR2 sequences are MNHEY and SVGAGI. The CDR3: CASSYTTDTDTQYF. The CDR3 DNA reads TGTGCCAGCAGTTACACTACCGACACAGATACGCAGTATTTT.

V is TRBV5-4 and J is TRBJ2-1; unclear D gene. CDR3 size: 13 residues. V was pared by 0 bases and J by 7 bases, with 8 bases between. Germline V CDR1 and CDR2: SGHNT, YYREEE (reference sequence). The CDR3: CASSLAAPNEQFF. The CDR3, as DNA: TGTGCCAGCAGCTTGGCCGCGCCTAATGAGCAGTTCTTC.

J is TRBJ2-7 and V is TRBV11-3, with D possibly being TRBD1 (6 bases). The V end was cut by 1 base, the J end by 3 bases, with 13 bases between. Germline CDR1 and CDR2: SGHNT and YENEEA. The CDR3 is made up of 15 amino acids. CDR3 sequence (DNA): TGTGCCAGCAGCTTAGGGCAGGGGCGCCACTACGAGCAGTACTTC. It specifies CASSLGQGRHYEQYF.

The chain couples TRBV29-1 to TRBJ2-7; 8 bases line up with TRBD2. Germline assignment: CDR1 SQVTM and CDR2 ANQGSEA. J gave up 3 bases and V 6 bases, and 7 bases lay outside the gene matches. The CDR3 covers 13 residues. CDR3 amino acids: CSVRLALNYEQYF. CDR3 bases: TGCAGCGTCCGACTAGCGCTAAACTACGAGCAGTACTTC.

Only a few counts were recorded for this clone. The chain couples TRBV2 to TRBJ1-1; 8 bases line up with TRBD1. After removal of 6 bases from V and 4 bases from J, the junction contained 7 bases not matched to a gene. This CDR3 is 14 amino acids long. Germline CDR1 is SNHLY and CDR2 is FYNNEI. The CDR3 DNA sequence: TGTGCCAGCAGAGAGACAGGGGCGAGCACTGAAGCTTTCTTT. Its translation: CASRETGASTEAFF.

The rearrangement joins TRBV29-1 to TRBJ1-1, with 7 positions matching TRBD1. The CDR3 is 11 amino acids. Germline lookup yields CDR1 SQVTM and CDR2 ANQGSEA. V dropped 3 bases and J dropped 6; count of bases not matched to a gene: 1. The CDR3 nucleotides are TGCAGCGTTGACAGGGGGTCTGAAGCTTTCTTT. Its protein is CSVDRGSEAFF.

V and J are TRBV27 and TRBJ2-1; D possibly corresponds to TRBD1 (7 bases). Trimming left V 10 bases short and J 1 base short, with 17 bases between. In germline, CDR1 is MNHEY, CDR2 SMNVEV (reference sequence). This CDR3 is 15 amino acids long. Written as DNA, the CDR3 is TGTGCCACCGCGCGGGACAGAGAGTCCTACAATGAGCAGTTCTTC. It codes for CATARDRESYNEQFF.

This chain joins TRBV7-3 and TRBJ1-1; 7 bases are shared with TRBD1. Germline V gene sequence: CDR1 SGHTA, CDR2 FQGTGA. The CDR3 covers 14 residues. The V segment lost 5 bases and the J segment 4 bases; nucleotides outside the gene matches: 7. The CDR3 DNA follows: TGTGCCAGCAGCCCGACGACAGGGCTCACTGAAGCTTTCTTT. Translation: CASSPTTGLTEAFF.

CDR3 coding DNA: TGCGCCAGCAGCCAAGATGGCAGGGCGAATGAAAAACTGTTTTTT. Amino acids: CASSQDGRANEKLFF. The gene calls are TRBV4-3 and TRBJ1-4; TRBD1 might be the D (5 bases). Per germline, CDR1 LGHNA and CDR2 YSLEER. V was clipped by 0 bases and J by 5 bases, with 10 bases between them. The CDR3 length is 15 residues.

This clone has just one count. The chain joins TRBV25-1 to TRBJ2-1; possible D gene TRBD2, 6 bases. CDR3 length: 14 residues. In germline, CDR1 is MGHDK, CDR2 SYGVNS. With 5 bases removed from V and 6 bases from J, the gap between germline ends came to 14 bases. CDR3 residues: CASSKEGRINEQFF. The CDR3 DNA sequence: TGTGCCAGCAGTAAGGAGGGGCGGATCAATGAGCAGTTCTTC.

Many counts were recorded for this clone. J is TRBJ1-2 and V is TRBV25-1; TRBD1 might be the D (6 bases). Trimming stripped 3 bases from V and 4 bases from J, with 12 bases between. Germline CDR1 reads MGHDK; CDR2 reads SYGVNS. The CDR3 has 14 residues. CDR3 sequence reads: CASSDSTGGYGYTF. CDR3 DNA sequence: TGTGCCAGCAGTGATTCGACAGGTGGCTATGGCTACACCTTC.

V usage is TRBV11-2 and J usage is TRBJ2-2; weak D call: TRBD2 (7 bases). In germline, CDR1 is SGHAT, CDR2 FQNNGV. The CDR3 has 15 amino acids. V dropped 1 base and J dropped 6 bases, with 12 bases sitting between them. The CDR3 bases are TGTGCCAGCAGCTTAGGGAAGGGGGGGCCCGGGGAGCTGTTTTTT. This gives the protein CASSLGKGGPGELFF.

This clone was picked up a small number of times. The chain uses TRBV30 and TRBJ1-4; D unresolved. From germline, CDR1 is GTSNPN and CDR2 SVGIG (reference sequence). The CDR3 runs 14 residues. Deletions cut 0 bases from V and 7 bases from J, with 12 bases between. The CDR3: CAWSVTRLGEKLFF. The CDR3 region has the DNA TGTGCCTGGAGTGTAACCAGGCTCGGTGAAAAACTGTTTTTT. Supplemented by reference TRBV30 and TRBJ1-4, the full variable domain reads SQTIHQWPATLVQPVGSPLSLECTVEGTSNPNLYWYRQAAGRGLQLLFYSVGIGQISSEVPQNLSASRPQDRQFILSSKKLLLSDSGFYLCAWSVTRLGEKLFFGSGTQLSVL.

In its sample, this clone was seen a few times. The V call is TRBV6-5, the J call TRBJ1-5, with D unclear. Germline assignment: CDR1 MNHEY and CDR2 SVGAGI. This CDR3 region has 13 residues. Trimming removed 6 bases at V and 4 bases at J, with 10 bases between. In DNA form, the CDR3 reads TGTGCCAGCAGCCAGTTGAGGAATCAGCCCCAGCATTTT. Translating it yields CASSQLRNQPQHF.

In its sample, this clone was seen once. The rearrangement joins TRBV7-8 to TRBJ2-7; D not resolved. Trimming took off 3 bases at V and 6 bases at J, with 12 bases between the two ends. Germline V lookup: CDR1 SGHVS, CDR2 FQNEAQ. The CDR3 is 13 amino acids. The CDR3 reads CASSLGRLVEQYF. Written as DNA, the CDR3 is TGTGCCAGCAGCTTGGGTCGGCTAGTCGAGCAGTACTTC.

This clone was recorded once. V gene TRBV6-5 combines with J gene TRBJ1-1; D unclear. The germline V and J ends were trimmed by 0 bases and 0 bases, with 5 bases remaining between them. Germline CDR1 MNHEY, CDR2 SVGAGI. This CDR3 is built from 14 residues. The CDR3 spells CASSYSELNTEAFF. DNA for the CDR3: TGTGCCAGCAGTTACTCAGAGTTGAACACTGAAGCTTTCTTT.

The chain uses TRBV7-9 and TRBJ2-1; D is perhaps TRBD2 (6 bases). Germline V lookup: CDR1 SEHNR, CDR2 FQNEAQ (reference sequence). The CDR3 runs 14 residues. V lost 1 base, J lost 4 bases, and 8 bases lay in between. CDR3 nucleotide sequence: TGTGCCAGCAGCTTAGATGCGGGGTACAATGAGCAGTTCTTC. It is translated as CASSLDAGYNEQFF.

The chain recombines TRBV11-3 with TRBJ2-1; the match to TRBD2 covers 14 bases. Germline trimming cut 8 bases from V and 6 bases from J; bases unmatched to any gene: 12. CDR3 length equals 17 residues. Germline V gene lookup returns CDR1 SGHNT and CDR2 YENEEA. This chain's CDR3 is CASPLRSGTSGSNEQFF. CDR3 DNA: TGTGCCAGCCCACTAAGATCCGGGACTAGCGGGAGCAATGAGCAGTTCTTC.

V is TRBV5-6 and J is TRBJ2-3; the D gene is possibly TRBD2 (5 bases). CDR1 is SGHDT and CDR2 is YYEEEE in the germline V gene. This CDR3 has 14 amino acids. Trimming took off 0 bases at V and 1 base at J, with 6 bases between the two ends. The CDR3 sequence: CASSLGAGTDTQYF. CDR3 coding DNA: TGTGCCAGCAGCTTGGGAGCGGGCACAGATACGCAGTATTTT.

V is TRBV30 and J is TRBJ1-5; D gene ambiguous. Germline V lookup: CDR1 GTSNPN, CDR2 SVGIG (reference sequence). V was shortened by 6 bases and J by 5 bases, with 14 bases between the two germline ends. The CDR3 loop spans 13 amino acids. The DNA of the CDR3 is TGTGCCTGTCGGGAGGGTAACGATCAGCCCCAGCATTTT. Translation gives CACREGNDQPQHF.

The genes are TRBV14 and TRBJ2-1; no firm D call. Trimming removed 4 bases at V and 5 bases at J, with 3 bases between. This CDR3 has 11 amino acids. The germline V gene has CDR1 SGHDN and CDR2 FVKESK. CDR3: CASSLDNEQFF. The CDR3 region has the DNA TGTGCCAGCAGCCTAGACAATGAGCAGTTCTTC.